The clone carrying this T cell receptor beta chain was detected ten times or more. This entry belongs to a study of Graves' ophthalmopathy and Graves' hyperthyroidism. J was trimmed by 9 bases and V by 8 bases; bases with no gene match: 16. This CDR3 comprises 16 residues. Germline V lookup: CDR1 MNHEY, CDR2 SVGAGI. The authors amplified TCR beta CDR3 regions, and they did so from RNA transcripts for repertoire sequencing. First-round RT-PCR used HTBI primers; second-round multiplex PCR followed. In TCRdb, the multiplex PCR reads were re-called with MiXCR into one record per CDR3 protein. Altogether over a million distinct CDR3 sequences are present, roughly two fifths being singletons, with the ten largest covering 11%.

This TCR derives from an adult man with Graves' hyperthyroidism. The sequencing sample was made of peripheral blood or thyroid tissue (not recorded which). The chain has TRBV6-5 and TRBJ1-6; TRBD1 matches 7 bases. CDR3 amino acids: CASRRTDHRGLSPLHF. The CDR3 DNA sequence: TGTGCCAGCCGACGTACCGACCACAGGGGCCTTTCACCCCTCCACTTT.